These T cell receptor beta chains were read from a single sample in a study of blood T cell repertoires in COVID-19. Here immunoSEQ multiplex PCR was the method, and the copy in TCRdb shows in-frame clones only, minus some. This table has about 62,000 clones, about 87% appearing once. Sequencing used peripheral blood. These TCRs come from a man between 65 and 79 years old with acute or convalescent COVID-19. Each CDR3 is given with its conserved first and last residue. The D gene is left open where the match is weak. Some rows mark clone size as missing; the rest say once, few, many or name a class of expanded clone.

DNA | CDR3 | V | size | J | D
TGTGCCAGCAGTTTAAGAGGCAATGAGCAGTTCTTC | CASSLRGNEQFF | TRBV12-3/TRBV12-4 | NA | TRBJ2-1 | NA
TGTGCCAGCAGCTTAGGGGACAGCAACACTGAAGCTTTCTTT | CASSLGDSNTEAFF | TRBV11-2 | NA | TRBJ1-1 | TRBD1
TGTGCCAGCAGCCCTCTAGCGGTGCCCTTTACTAGCACAGATACGCAGTATTTT | CASSPLAVPFTSTDTQYF | TRBV7-3 | NA | TRBJ2-3 | TRBD2
TGTGCCTGTGCAGGGGGCGCGAGCTACACCTTC | CACAGGASYTF | TRBV30 | NA | TRBJ1-2 | TRBD1
TGTGCCAGCAGCCTTAGCGAGAGACTAGGCCAAGAGACCCAGTACTTC | CASSLSERLGQETQYF | TRBV7-9 | few | TRBJ2-5 | NA
TGTGCCAGTAGTATGGACCTATTGACAGGGGGGGGATCACCCCTCCACTTT | CASSMDLLTGGGSPLHF | TRBV19 | medium-sized | TRBJ1-6 | TRBD1
TGTGCCAGCAGTTACTCTTTCGGGTTCCAAGAGACCCAGTACTTC | CASSYSFGFQETQYF | TRBV6-5 | NA | TRBJ2-5 | NA
TGTGCCTGGAGTGTGAGGGCGGCCTACGAGCAGTACTTC | CAWSVRAAYEQYF | TRBV30 | NA | TRBJ2-7 | NA
TGTGCCAGCAGCAAGACAGGGGGCGATCAGCCCCAGCATTTT | CASSKTGGDQPQHF | TRBV5-5 | NA | TRBJ1-5 | TRBD1
TGCGCCAGCAGCTTTGTGGGACAGGAAGGCGAGCAGTACTTC | CASSFVGQEGEQYF | TRBV5-1 | NA | TRBJ2-7 | TRBD1
TGCAGGACTCGGGGGTCCTACGAGCAGTACTTC | CRTRGSYEQYF | TRBV20-1 | NA | TRBJ2-7 | NA
TGTGCCAGTTGGGGGGCAACTAATGAAAAACTGTTTTTT | CASWGATNEKLFF | TRBV6-5 | NA | TRBJ1-4 | NA
TGTGCCAGCCAACGGGGGACTAGCGGTACGGGGGAGCAGTACTTC | CASQRGTSGTGEQYF | TRBV2 | NA | TRBJ2-7 | TRBD2
TGTGCCACCAGGGGACAGGGTTCTGGGAACACCGGGGAGCTGTTTTTT | CATRGQGSGNTGELFF | TRBV24-1 | once | TRBJ2-2 | TRBD1
TGTGCCAGCAGGCTCCGAGGGTCAGAGACCCAGTACTTC | CASRLRGSETQYF | TRBV5-4 | NA | TRBJ2-5 | NA
TGTGCCAGCAGCTTGGCCGGGTTGGGGGACTCCTGGGATGGCTACACCTTC | CASSLAGLGDSWDGYTF | TRBV5-5 | once | TRBJ1-2 | NA
TGTGCCAGCAGCCTATTTAGCGGGGTCAATGAGCAGTTCTTC | CASSLFSGVNEQFF | TRBV7-2 | NA | TRBJ2-1 | TRBD2
TGTGCCAGCTCACCACTACAGGGTCTAAGTGAGCAGTTCTTC | CASSPLQGLSEQFF | TRBV18 | few | TRBJ2-1 | NA
TGTGCCAGCAGCCCAAGCGGGGGCGGGGGGGCAAGGGAGACCCAGTACTTC | CASSPSGGGGARETQYF | TRBV3-1/TRBV3-2 | NA | TRBJ2-5 | TRBD2
TGTGCCAGCAGCCAAGTTAGTGCGGGGGCCTATGGCTACACCTTC | CASSQVSAGAYGYTF | TRBV3-1/TRBV3-2 | NA | TRBJ1-2 | NA
TGTGCCAGCAGTGATCTGACAGCGACTAGGGTCTACACCTTC | CASSDLTATRVYTF | TRBV28 | NA | TRBJ1-2 | NA
TGTGCCAGCAGCCCCCCGGTAGGACTCTACAATGAGCAGTTCTTC | CASSPPVGLYNEQFF | TRBV7-8 | NA | TRBJ2-1 | NA
TGTGCCAGCAGCTTGGGGATTTTTGGCGGGAGTGCCGGGGAGCTGTTTTTT | CASSLGIFGGSAGELFF | TRBV7-3 | NA | TRBJ2-2 | TRBD2
TGTGCCAGCAGCCTGAGCGGGAGCTCCTACAATGAGCAGTTCTTC | CASSLSGSSYNEQFF | TRBV6-2/TRBV6-3 | NA | TRBJ2-1 | TRBD2
TGTGCCAGCAGGTCCGGAGGGACAGATGACTATGGCTACACCTTC | CASRSGGTDDYGYTF | TRBV28 | NA | TRBJ1-2 | TRBD1
TGTGCCAGCAGCTTGGGGGGGGGAGCCTCCTATAATTCACCCCTCCACTTT | CASSLGGGASYNSPLHF | TRBV7-6 | NA | TRBJ1-6 | NA
TGTGCCAGCAGCGCCGGGCCGGGAACTGAAGCTTTCTTT | CASSAGPGTEAFF | TRBV3-1/TRBV3-2 | NA | TRBJ1-1 | NA
TGCGCCAGCAGCTTGAGAGGAACCGGGTATCATTCTGAAAAACTGTTTTTT | CASSLRGTGYHSEKLFF | TRBV5-1 | NA | TRBJ1-4 | NA
TGCAGCCTAACCGGGACTAGCTACAATGAGCAGTTCTTC | CSLTGTSYNEQFF | TRBV29-1 | NA | TRBJ2-1 | TRBD2
TGCAGTGCAGCCACTATGGATACGCAGTATTTT | CSAATMDTQYF | TRBV20-1 | NA | TRBJ2-3 | NA
TGCGCCAGCGTGCGGGGGGGCGGGACCTACAATGAGCAGTTCTTC | CASVRGGGTYNEQFF | TRBV5-1 | NA | TRBJ2-1 | TRBD2
TGTGCCAGCAGCTTGATAGCGGGGAGCTCCTACGAGCAGTACTTC | CASSLIAGSSYEQYF | TRBV7-8 | NA | TRBJ2-7 | TRBD2
TGTGCCAGCAGTTTCGACAGGGGAAGAGCTTTCTTT | CASSFDRGRAFF | TRBV6-5 | NA | TRBJ1-1 | TRBD1
TGCGCCAGCAGCTTGGATCGGGACAGTCTAAATATTGAGCAGTACTTC | CASSLDRDSLNIEQYF | TRBV5-1 | NA | TRBJ2-7 | TRBD1
TGCGCCAGCAGCCCGGGACTAGCCTCAGGTAGCACAGATACGCAGTATTTT | CASSPGLASGSTDTQYF | TRBV5-1 | NA | TRBJ2-3 | TRBD2
TGTGCCACCAGCAGAGATGGGTCAGGGGGCACAGATACGCAGTATTTT | CATSRDGSGGTDTQYF | TRBV15 | NA | TRBJ2-3 | NA
TGTGCCAGCAGCGTCAACTATGGCTACACCTTC | CASSVNYGYTF | TRBV28 | NA | TRBJ1-2 | NA
TGCGCCAGCAGCTTGGGACTAGCGGGGGGCTCAACAGATACGCAGTATTTT | CASSLGLAGGSTDTQYF | TRBV5-1 | NA | TRBJ2-3 | TRBD2
TGTGCCAGCAGCTGGGGACTAGCGGGGGGAGGTGAGCAGTTCTTC | CASSWGLAGGGEQFF | TRBV5-4 | NA | TRBJ2-1 | TRBD2
TGTGCCACCAGTGATTCCCGGACAGTTACCGGGGAGCTGTTTTTT | CATSDSRTVTGELFF | TRBV24-1 | NA | TRBJ2-2 | NA
TGTGCCAGCAGTGAGACAGGGAACTATGGCTACACCTTC | CASSETGNYGYTF | TRBV25-1 | once | TRBJ1-2 | TRBD1
TGCGCCAGCAGCTTGGACGGGACAGGGGGCGTAGATACGCAGTATTTT | CASSLDGTGGVDTQYF | TRBV5-1 | NA | TRBJ2-3 | TRBD1
TGTGCCAGCAGTTTGAGTGGACAGGGGAACACTGAAGCTTTCTTT | CASSLSGQGNTEAFF | TRBV28 | NA | TRBJ1-1 | TRBD1
TGTGCCAGTAGTACAGGGGGTATTGAGCAGTTCTTC | CASSTGGIEQFF | TRBV19 | NA | TRBJ2-1 | TRBD1
TGTGCCAGCGGGACAGGGACGAGGATTGAAAAACTGTTTTTT | CASGTGTRIEKLFF | TRBV5-6 | NA | TRBJ1-4 | TRBD1
TGTGCCAGCAGCGACAGGGGAGAGACCCAGTACTTC | CASSDRGETQYF | TRBV6-6 | NA | TRBJ2-5 | TRBD1
TGCAGCGTTGAATGGGCAGTGGGAGAGACCCAGTACTTC | CSVEWAVGETQYF | TRBV29-1 | NA | TRBJ2-5 | NA
TGTGCCAGTAGTATAGATCAGAGGGAACTCGGCAATCAGCCCCAGCATTTT | CASSIDQRELGNQPQHF | TRBV19 | NA | TRBJ1-5 | NA
TGTGCCAGCAGTTTATGGTGGCAGGAACCCTACGAGCAGTACTTC | CASSLWWQEPYEQYF | TRBV28 | NA | TRBJ2-7 | NA
TGTGCCAGCAGTTTGAGGAACGAGCAGTACTTC | CASSLRNEQYF | TRBV28 | NA | TRBJ2-7 | NA
TGTGCCAGCAGTTTAATGGGCGGGAGGAACTACGAGCAGTACTTC | CASSLMGGRNYEQYF | TRBV27 | NA | TRBJ2-7 | TRBD2
TGTGCCAGCAGTTTGCGGACAGGGGACGAGCAGTACTTC | CASSLRTGDEQYF | TRBV27 | once | TRBJ2-7 | TRBD1
TGTGCCAGCAGTCGACAGGGTCAAGAGACCCAGTACTTC | CASSRQGQETQYF | TRBV2 | NA | TRBJ2-5 | TRBD1
TGTGCCAGCAGTGAATCTCGTGGGTTAGCGGTAAACATTCAGTACTTC | CASSESRGLAVNIQYF | TRBV2 | NA | TRBJ2-4 | NA
TGTGCCAGCAGCCAAGAATTTGGGACACTGGCTTTCTTT | CASSQEFGTLAFF | TRBV14 | few | TRBJ1-1 | NA
TGTGCCAGCAGTTACAGGGAGGGTTTGGTTGGCTACACCTTC | CASSYREGLVGYTF | TRBV6-5 | NA | TRBJ1-2 | NA
TGTGCCAGCAGCCCGGGACTAGCGGCAACCGGGGAGCTGTTTTTT | CASSPGLAATGELFF | TRBV21-1 | NA | TRBJ2-2 | NA